Listed here is a single T cell receptor (beta chain). What it binds is not known. The source of the sample is a study of cytotoxic CD8 clonotypes in ibrutinib-treated CLL. Study results and caveats: With treatment, public clonotypes, which were uncommon, either contracted or remained stable.

V lost 2 bases and J lost 9, with 20 bases in between. CDR3 size: 15 residues. The germline V gene has CDR1 SGHDT and CDR2 YYEEEE. Libraries were prepared by immunoSEQ multiplex PCR; TCRdb keeps only in-frame clonotypes and omits some of them. The sample shows 60,000 to 70,000 clones, around three fifths of them seen only once. V and J are TRBV5-6 and TRBJ2-5; possible D gene TRBD2, 7 bases. The material sequenced was PBMCs, taken after 12 months of ibrutinib treatment. This receptor was taken from a human donor with chronic lymphocytic leukemia. The CDR3 region is CASSFDGGREEAQYF. DNA of the CDR3: TGTGCCAGCAGCTTTGACGGGGGGCGCGAGGAGGCCCAGTACTTC.